The source of this T cell receptor (beta chain) is a study of CD8+CD57+ T cells in acquired aplastic anemia. The overall study: Sorted CD4+ plus CD8+ cells gave DNA averaging roughly 3 ug. General study points: Controls and patients did not differ significantly in CD8+ Simpson's diversity. Between patients and controls, approximately 29 CD8+ CDR3 sequences were found in common.

Using genomic DNA as the template, TCR beta VDJ and CDR3 profiling was carried out. Via MiXCR, TCRdb re-called the reads, giving one row per CDR3 protein. The sample holds around 250,000 distinct CDR3 sequences, roughly 50% seen once. The V end was cut by 3 bases, the J end by 2 bases, with 11 bases between. This CDR3 has 13 amino acids. CDR1 and CDR2 from the germline V gene are DFQATT and SNEGSKA (reference sequence). Concerning this clonotype itself: Its antigen is currently unknown.

This chain uses TRBV20-1 with TRBJ2-7; D ambiguous. This receptor was identified in a human donor with severe aplastic anemia or a healthy control (not recorded which). The sequenced material came from sorted CD4+, CD8+, or CD8+CD57+ T cells (not recorded which) from PBMCs. The CDR3 sequence is CSARSGMTYEQYF. CDR3 coding DNA: TGCAGTGCTAGGAGTGGGATGACCTACGAGCAGTACTTC.